This T cell receptor (beta chain) is from a study of blood T cell repertoires in COVID-19. CDR3 size: 14 residues. Germline V gene sequence: CDR1 LNHNV, CDR2 YYDKDF (reference sequence). J lost 5 bases, V lost 3 bases, and 4 bases had no gene match. Clones were sequenced by immunoSEQ multiplex PCR, and TCRdb holds only the in-frame ones, with some missing. The sample includes 150,000 to 200,000 clones, 80% of them seen just once. This clonotype was sampled from an older woman who had recovered from COVID-19. The chain joins TRBV15 to TRBJ1-2; 9 positions agree with TRBD1. Specimen: PBMCs or T cells enriched from blood (not recorded which). CDR3 in amino acids: CATSRGGTGYGYTF. CDR3 DNA: TGTGCCACCAGCAGGGGGGGGACAGGGTATGGCTACACCTTC.